This T cell receptor (beta chain) was found in a study of T cell clones after liver transplantation. Produced via immunoSEQ multiplex PCR; TCRdb's table is partial and in-frame only. This sample has around 110,000 clones, with about nine tenths found just once. The V end was cut by 7 bases, the J end by 5 bases, with 10 bases between. Germline lookup yields CDR1 SGHRS and CDR2 YFSETQ. CDR3 length equals 12 residues. The source is a human patient who received a liver transplant. Certain T cells may be donor cells from the graft. The chain joins TRBV5-1 to TRBJ2-1, with D tentatively TRBD2 (6 bases). This sample comprised CD4+ T cells from blood, obtained 12 months after liver transplant. The CDR3: CASGGENNEQFF. The CDR3 region has the DNA TGCGCCAGCGGCGGGGAAAACAATGAGCAGTTCTTC. Drawing the rest from reference TRBV5-1 and TRBJ2-1, the complete variable domain is KAGVTQTPRYLIKTRGQQVTLSCSPISGHRSVSWYQQTPGQGLQFLFEYFSETQRNKGNFPGRFSGRQFSNSRSEMNVSTLELGDSALYLCASGGENNEQFFGPGTRLTVL.